This T cell receptor (beta chain) stems from a study of OX40 agonist ivuxolimab in advanced cancers. The wider study: The patients received agonistic anti-OX40 (CD134) antibody ivuxolimab. Dose-escalation patients were diagnosed with hepatocellular carcinoma, melanoma, renal cell cancer or head and neck cancer.

Concerning this clone: What it recognizes is unknown.

Here immunoSEQ multiplex PCR was the method, and the copy in TCRdb shows in-frame clones only, minus some. The sample has roughly 79,000 clones; about 89% are singletons. This CDR3 has 12 amino acids. Germline CDR1 is LNHDA and CDR2 is SQIVND (reference sequence). Trimming stripped 5 bases from V and 6 bases from J, with 10 bases between. Study-level points and caveats: CD8+ T cells (on average) carried more expanded clones than CD4+ T cells.

The specimen was CD4+ or CD8+ T cells sorted from blood, collected in a trial of the OX40 agonist ivuxolimab. The rearrangement links TRBV19 to TRBJ1-1; D is unresolved. The source of this sequence is an adult with an advanced solid tumor such as melanoma, head and neck, liver or kidney cancer. The CDR3 reads CASSSPRAEAFF. In DNA form, the CDR3 reads TGTGCCAGTAGTTCCCCAAGAGCTGAAGCTTTCTTT.